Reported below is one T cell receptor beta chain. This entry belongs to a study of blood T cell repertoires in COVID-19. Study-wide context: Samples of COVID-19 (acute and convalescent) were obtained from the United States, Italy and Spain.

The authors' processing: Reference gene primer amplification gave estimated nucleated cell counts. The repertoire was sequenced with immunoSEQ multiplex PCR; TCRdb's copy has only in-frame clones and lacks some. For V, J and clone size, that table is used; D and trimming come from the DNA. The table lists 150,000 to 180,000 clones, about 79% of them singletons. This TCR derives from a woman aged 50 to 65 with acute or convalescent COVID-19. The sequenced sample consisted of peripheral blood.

CDR3: CASSLGGGVLVGTSGSNEQFF. The DNA for the CDR3 is TGTGCCAGCAGCTTAGGAGGGGGAGTCCTGGTCGGGACTAGCGGGAGCAATGAGCAGTTCTTC. J is TRBJ2-1 and V is TRBV7-8; 14 nucleotides agree with TRBD2. This CDR3 has 21 amino acids. With V trimmed by 1 base and J by 6 bases, 17 bases remained unmatched. Germline V gives CDR1 SGHVS, CDR2 FQNEAQ. Combining the CDR3 with reference TRBV7-8 and TRBJ2-1 gives the whole variable domain GAGVSQSPRYKVAKRGQDVALRCDPISGHVSLFWYQQALGQGPEFLTYFQNEAQLDKSGLPSDRFFAERPEGSVSTLKIQRTQQEDSAVYLCASSLGGGVLVGTSGSNEQFFGPGTRLTVL.